This TCR beta chain stems from a study of radiation and T cells in renal cell carcinoma (dated by TCRdb to 2020 to 2022). About the investigation overall: In total, roughly 51 samples underwent TCR beta sequencing: approximately 25 tumors plus 27 peripheral blood samples. The last blood draw occurred 4 weeks after radiation, at the same time as nephrectomy. Across all 50 or so samples, several million unique CDR3 nucleotide sequences, encoding 2.5 million to 3 million unique CDR3 amino acid sequences, were identified. Study-level results and caveats: Because the trial had a single-armed design, the trial could not examine how radiation dose or scheduling affected the TCR repertoire. Blood repertoire dynamics were not followed beyond 4 weeks after treatment. In blood, the top tumor clonotypes increased from baseline to 2 weeks after radiation and then shrank by 4 weeks, which suggests a temporary expansion of tumor-resident clones. Because no pretreatment tumor biopsies were available, whether clonotypes were present in the tumor at baseline could not be determined.

TCR beta libraries were generated from genomic DNA with the immunoSEQ kit, following the manufacturer's recommendations. To prepare the libraries, a first multiplex PCR with proprietary primers was run, followed by a second PCR that added unique barcodes, and a bead cleanup was done after each round. A positive control reaction and a negative control reaction, both provided in the kit, were run with every batch of samples. The final libraries were assessed on an Agilent 4200 TapeStation D1000 ScreenTape, pooled by volume, and quantified by qPCR. An Illumina NextSeq500 fitted with a MidOutput 150-cycle cartridge performed the sequencing, running 156 Read1 cycles and 15 Index1 cycles with the kit's custom primers. The pooled library was loaded at about 0.93 pM with approximately 20% PhiX control spiked in. As for how the authors treated the data: Vendor-processed data were analyzed in R, and a clonotype was defined as all T cells sharing the same CDR3 nucleotide sequence. In the clone abundance analyses, frequencies in each sample were normalized to that sample's 10,000 most abundant clones. Public T cell clones, which averaged fewer than five per sample, were excluded before analysis. A difference in abundance of at least 32-fold between compartments was used to define tumor-enriched and baseline blood-enriched clonotypes. A beta-binomial differential abundance model was applied to find clonotypes that expanded or contracted between blood time points. Tumor-blood repertoire similarity was measured with the Baroni-Urbani and Buser coefficient, and group comparisons used two-tailed Wilcoxon tests in R. This is the immuneACCESS table as TCRdb keeps it, with only in-frame sequences that have V and J called. A part of the clones is gone; compared with another copy, unresolved V genes explain less than half, and the rest is unexplained. The D gene and trimming were derived from the DNA, and the V and J assignments and clone size from that table. This sample is represented by tens of thousands of clones; about 88% of them were singletons. Roughly 5.4% of the sample goes to the ten largest clones.

A word on this clone: The antigen this receptor binds is unknown. No much larger clonotype is one base removed from it; base qualities were not supplied.

What the time point label conveys for this sample: blood 4 weeks post-SBRT, at nephrectomy. The treatment or condition label of this sample denotes: 15 Gy SBRT to primary tumor, nephrectomy 4 weeks later. Samples were obtained from a clinical trial, in which 15 Gy stereotactic body radiation therapy was delivered to primary renal cell carcinomas and nephrectomy was performed 4 weeks later. To follow tumor-enriched clonotypes, serial peripheral blood was collected from radiation-treated patients at baseline and at 2 weeks and 4 weeks after SBRT. Renal cell carcinoma with clear cell pathology was present in all patients. The QIAamp DNA Blood Mini Kit (Qiagen) was used to prepare genomic DNA for TCR sequencing. Samples were included in the analyses only if all quality control checks were passed. Taken from the germline V gene (reference sequence), the CDR1 and CDR2 loops are MNHEY and SMNVEV. Taken from cysteine to phenylalanine, the CDR3 has 14 residues. Solely the CDR3 DNA is kept, with 42 bases framed from the first base. At the junction V is shortened by 8 bases and J by 7 bases; bases outside the gene matches: 6.

The sequencing used blood, collected from a patient whose treatment included radiotherapy and nephrectomy. The origin of this receptor is a woman aged 70-85 years with renal cell carcinoma. The chain is encoded by TRBV27 joined to TRBJ1-6; TRBD1 lines up with 9 middle nucleotides. The CDR3 reads as follows: CASRTGVGNSPLHF. The nucleotides are TGTGCCAGCCGGACAGGGGTGGGGAATTCACCCCTCCACTTT.